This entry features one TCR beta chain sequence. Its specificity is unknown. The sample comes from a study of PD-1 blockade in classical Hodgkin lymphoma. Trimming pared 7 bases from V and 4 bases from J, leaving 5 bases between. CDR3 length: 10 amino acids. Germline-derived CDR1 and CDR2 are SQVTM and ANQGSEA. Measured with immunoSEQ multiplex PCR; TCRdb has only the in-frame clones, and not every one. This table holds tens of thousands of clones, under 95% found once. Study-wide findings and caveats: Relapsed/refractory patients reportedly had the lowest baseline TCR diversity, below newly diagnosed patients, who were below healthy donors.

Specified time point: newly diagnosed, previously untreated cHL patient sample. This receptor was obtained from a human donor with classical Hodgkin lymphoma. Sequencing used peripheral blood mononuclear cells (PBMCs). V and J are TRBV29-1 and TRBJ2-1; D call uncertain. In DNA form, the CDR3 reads TGCAGCGGAGCATACAATGAGCAGTTCTTC. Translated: CSGAYNEQFF.